One sample yielded the 8 T cell receptor beta chains listed below, sequenced in a study of cytomegalovirus exposure and HLA in healthy donors. Primers for the PCR totalled 60 Vbeta and 13 Jbeta. TCRdb's table, derived via immunoSEQ multiplex PCR, lists solely in-frame clones and lacks some. The sample shows around 130,000 clones, 74% of them seen only once. Sequenced material: PBMCs. These receptors all stem from a woman aged 45-65 years in good health and CMV-seropositive.

The rearrangement joins TRBV10-2 to TRBJ2-5; TRBD1 is a possible D gene (5 bases). This CDR3 comprises 15 residues. Deletions cut 2 bases from V and 7 bases from J, with 17 bases between. Germline CDR1 is WSHSY and CDR2 is SAAADI. The CDR3: CASSELQGKGVTQYF. CDR3 coding DNA: TGCGCCAGCAGTGAGCTGCAGGGCAAGGGTGTGACCCAGTACTTC.

The chain uses TRBV30 and TRBJ2-2; D possibly corresponds to TRBD2 (5 bases). Deletions cut 5 bases from V and 4 bases from J, with 8 bases between. CDR3 length: 12 residues. The germline CDR1 and CDR2 sequences are GTSNPN and SVGIG (reference sequence). The CDR3 region has the DNA TGTGCCTGGCAAGGGAGCACCGGGGAGCTGTTTTTT. Protein sequence: CAWQGSTGELFF.

This chain uses TRBV2 with TRBJ1-1; D may be TRBD1 (5 bases). Germline V lookup: CDR1 SNHLY, CDR2 FYNNEI. There are 11 residues in the CDR3. The germline V and J ends were trimmed by 9 bases and 11 bases, with 16 bases remaining between them. CDR3 nucleotide sequence: TGTGCCAGTCGCCCGGGGGGGGACGCTTTCTTT. It translates to CASRPGGDAFF.

The chain couples TRBV6-1 to TRBJ1-1; D might be TRBD1 (6 bases). This CDR3 is built from 15 residues. The germline V gene has CDR1 MNHNS and CDR2 SASEGT. The ends were cut back, 3 bases at V and 4 bases at J, with 15 bases in the middle. The DNA for the CDR3 is TGTGCCAGCAGTGACCAGGTTACAGGGAGCACTGAAGCTTTCTTT. Translated, it gives CASSDQVTGSTEAFF.

The chain couples TRBV30 to TRBJ1-2; D gene unclear. With 2 bases removed from V and 8 bases from J, the gap between germline ends came to 15 bases. Germline CDR1 reads GTSNPN; CDR2 reads SVGIG (reference sequence). The CDR3 totals 13 residues. The CDR3 DNA sequence: TGTGCCTGGAGTTGGCGGCCCTCCGGGGGCTACACCTTC. Protein: CAWSWRPSGGYTF. Using reference TRBV30 and TRBJ1-2 for the parts outside the CDR3, the full variable domain is SQTIHQWPATLVQPVGSPLSLECTVEGTSNPNLYWYRQAAGRGLQLLFYSVGIGQISSEVPQNLSASRPQDRQFILSSKKLLLSDSGFYLCAWSWRPSGGYTFGSGTRLTVV.

The V gene is TRBV6-5, the J gene TRBJ2-5; TRBD1 aligns across 9 bases. The J segment lost 9 bases and the V segment lost 2 bases, leaving 10 bases of the junction unmatched. The CDR3 is made up of 15 amino acids. Germline V lookup: CDR1 MNHEY, CDR2 SVGAGI. CDR3 loop: CASSYDRGSKLAQYF. CDR3 nucleotides: TGTGCCAGCAGTTACGACAGGGGGTCAAAGTTGGCCCAGTACTTC.

The chain recombines TRBV6-5 with TRBJ2-3, with TRBD2 as a possible D gene (5 bases). Trimming stripped 0 bases from V and 4 bases from J, with 11 bases between. Germline V gene data show CDR1 as MNHEY and CDR2 as SVGAGI. The CDR3 covers 15 residues. CDR3 coding DNA: TGTGCCAGCAGTTACTCGAGTCTAGCCTCAGATACGCAGTATTTT. Translating gives CASSYSSLASDTQYF.

V gene TRBV6-1 combines with J gene TRBJ2-5, with 8 bases aligning to TRBD1. V was pared by 2 bases and J by 2 bases, with 4 bases of the junction left unmatched. Germline CDR1 MNHNS, CDR2 SASEGT. CDR3 length: 15 amino acids. In DNA form, the CDR3 reads TGTGCCAGCAGTGAAATGGACAGGGTACAAGAGACCCAGTACTTC. This translates into CASSEMDRVQETQYF.